Shown below are 7 T cell receptor beta chains from a single sample sequenced in a study of Graves' ophthalmopathy and Graves' hyperthyroidism. Amplification from RNA transcripts yielded the TCR beta CDR3 regions. First-round RT-PCR with HTBI primers preceded a second-round multiplex PCR. In TCRdb, the multiplex PCR reads were re-called with MiXCR into one record per CDR3 protein. This sample has roughly 700,000 distinct CDR3 sequences, with roughly 41% found just once. The sequencing sample was made of peripheral blood. The receptors derive from an adult man with Graves' ophthalmopathy.

V gene TRBV7-9 combines with J gene TRBJ2-2; TRBD2 matches at 7 bases. Germline V gene data show CDR1 as SEHNR and CDR2 as FQNEAQ (reference sequence). The CDR3 is 16 amino acids. The V segment lost 2 bases and the J segment 3 bases; nucleotides outside the gene matches: 6. CDR3 residues: CASSLSRDYHTGELFF. The CDR3 coding sequence is TGTGCCAGCAGCTTAAGCCGGGACTATCACACCGGGGAGCTGTTTTTT.

Regarding this clonotype: A much larger clonotype is one base distant, so this may be a read error. The rearrangement links TRBV29-1 to TRBJ2-5, with a possible D match to TRBD1 (6 bases). This CDR3 has 15 amino acids. CDR1 SQVTM and CDR2 ANQGSEA come from the germline V gene. CDR3: CSVEEGTGMRETLYF. CDR3 nucleotide sequence: TGCAGCGTTGAAGAGGGAACAGGGATGAGAGAGACCCTGTACTTC.

The V call is TRBV2, the J call TRBJ1-6, with D unresolved. The CDR3 runs to 15 residues. Germline V gene sequence: CDR1 SNHLY, CDR2 FYNNEI. Trimming took 6 bases from V and 7 from J, leaving 16 bases between them. This CDR3 reads CASSQGRGPNSPLHF. The DNA for the CDR3 is TGTGCCAGCAGCCAAGGTCGTGGCCCCAATTCACCCCTCCACTTT.

This clonotype was recorded a few times. This chain joins TRBV2 and TRBJ2-7; no reliable D call. V was shortened by 5 bases and J by 4 bases, with 18 bases between the two germline ends. The CDR3 runs 15 residues. The germline gives CDR1 SNHLY, CDR2 FYNNEI. CDR3 sequence reads: CASSYLGPTAYEQYF. CDR3 in DNA: TGTGCCAGCAGTTACCTGGGCCCCACGGCTTACGAGCAGTACTTC.

DNA of the CDR3: TGTGCCAGCAGCTTTAGGATAGGCGTAAGAGAGACCCAGTACTTC. Residues: CASSFRIGVRETQYF. V and J are TRBV7-9 and TRBJ2-5; D not resolved. CDR3 length: 15 residues. From germline, CDR1 is SEHNR and CDR2 FQNEAQ (reference sequence). Between the trimmed V and J ends, which lost 3 bases and 4 bases, there was a span of 15 bases.

This clonotype was seen only a few times. V and J are TRBV7-2 and TRBJ2-7; 8 nucleotides line up with TRBD2. The CDR3 is 14 residues long. The trim removed 3 bases at V and 7 bases at J, leaving 8 bases unmatched. Germline assignment: CDR1 SGHTA and CDR2 FQGNSA. The CDR3 sequence is CASSFNGRAREQYF. In DNA form, the CDR3 reads TGTGCCAGCAGCTTTAACGGGAGGGCCCGGGAGCAGTACTTC.

This clonotype was seen only once. The gene calls are TRBV29-1 and TRBJ1-2, with TRBD1 as a possible D gene (5 bases). The CDR3 is 11 residues long. V lost 4 bases to trimming and J lost 7 bases, with 10 bases between them. The germline CDR1 and CDR2 sequences are SQVTM and ANQGSEA. The CDR3 region has the DNA TGCAGCGTTGCGGGGCAGGGTGGCTACACCTTC. Amino acids: CSVAGQGGYTF.